The 9 T cell receptor beta chains listed next were all sequenced from one sample in a study of cytomegalovirus exposure and HLA in healthy donors. Use of 60 Vbeta and 13 Jbeta primers characterized the PCR. The table came from immunoSEQ multiplex PCR; TCRdb's copy has only in-frame clones and leaves some out. This sample's clone table lists under 200,000 clones. The material sequenced was PBMCs. The receptors were sampled from a woman aged 18-29 years in good health and CMV-seropositive.

V is TRBV4-1 and J is TRBJ2-7; 8 bases agree with TRBD2. The trim removed 0 bases at V and 2 bases at J, leaving 9 bases unmatched. This CDR3 is built from 17 residues. Looked up from germline, CDR1 is MGHRA and CDR2 is YSYEKL. The CDR3 DNA is TGCGCCAGCAGCCAAGATAACGGGAGGGCCTCCACCTACGAGCAGTACTTC. This gives the protein CASSQDNGRASTYEQYF.

The V call is TRBV19, the J call TRBJ1-5; 9 bases are shared with TRBD1. Germline assignment: CDR1 LNHDA and CDR2 SQIVND (reference sequence). The CDR3 spans 15 residues. J gave up 7 bases and V 4 bases, and 8 bases lay outside the gene matches. The CDR3 is CASSTYRGRGQPQHF. In DNA form, the CDR3 reads TGTGCCAGTAGTACGTACAGGGGGCGAGGACAGCCCCAGCATTTT.

The chain combines TRBV10-3 with TRBJ1-1; D uncertain. The CDR3 has 13 amino acids. Trimming took 6 bases from V and 1 from J, leaving 9 bases between them. CDR1 and CDR2 (germline): ENHRY, SYGVKD. CDR3 in amino acids: CAIRAGPNTEAFF. The DNA of the CDR3 is TGTGCCATCAGAGCAGGCCCGAACACTGAAGCTTTCTTT.

The chain carries TRBV2 and TRBJ1-4; D ambiguous. The germline CDR1 and CDR2 sequences are SNHLY and FYNNEI. V was trimmed by 4 bases and J by 8 bases, leaving 26 bases between them. The length of the CDR3 is 18 residues. CDR3 in amino acids: CASSGIGRRALIQEKLFF. CDR3 DNA: TGTGCCAGCAGTGGAATTGGTCGGCGGGCCCTTATCCAGGAAAAACTGTTTTTT.

The chain joins TRBV7-9 to TRBJ1-4; maybe TRBD1 (5 bases). The length of the CDR3 is 15 residues. Germline-derived CDR1 and CDR2 are SEHNR and FQNEAQ (reference sequence). Trimming stripped 4 bases from V and 8 bases from J, with 17 bases between. CDR3 DNA: TGTGCCAGCAGCTCGAAAGCAGGGTTGCAGGAAAAACTGTTTTTT. Amino acid sequence: CASSSKAGLQEKLFF.

This chain links TRBV10-2 with TRBJ2-5, with TRBD2 identical over 14 bases. TRBJ2-7 matches the DNA end more closely, so the J call is doubtful. The CDR3 consists of 15 residues. Per the germline V gene, CDR1 is WSHSY and CDR2 is SAAADI. CDR3 region: CASSATSGRAGEQYF. The CDR3 nucleotides are TGCGCCAGCAGTGCGACTAGCGGGAGGGCAGGCGAGCAGTACTTC.

The J gene is TRBJ2-1, the V gene TRBV5-1; tentative D call: TRBD2 (6 bases). Germline lookup yields CDR1 SGHRS and CDR2 YFSETQ. V lost 5 bases to trimming and J lost 5 bases, with 11 bases between them. The CDR3 contains 13 residues. The CDR3, as DNA: TGCGCCAGCAGGGGACTCCTCAACAATGAGCAGTTCTTC. Translation gives CASRGLLNNEQFF.

V is TRBV9 and J is TRBJ2-3, with no clear D. The CDR3 covers 12 residues. Germline V CDR1 and CDR2: SGDLS, YYNGEE. V lost 4 bases and J 0 bases, leaving 3 bases between the germline ends. The CDR3 loop reads CASSYSTDTQYF. The CDR3 DNA reads TGTGCCAGCAGCTATAGCACAGATACGCAGTATTTT.

This chain links TRBV7-6 with TRBJ1-5, with a possible D match to TRBD1 (6 bases). V was shortened by 5 bases and J by 2 bases, with 13 bases between the two germline ends. Germline CDR1 and CDR2: SGHVS and FNYEAQ. The CDR3 contains 15 residues. CDR3 nucleotides: TGTGCCAGCAGCCCCTCAGGGGAAGGCAATCAGCCCCAGCATTTT. Translation: CASSPSGEGNQPQHF.